Listed here are 4 T cell receptor beta chains from one sample, sequenced in a study of somatic mutations in cytotoxic T cells in rheumatoid arthritis. Sequencing used immunoSEQ multiplex PCR; TCRdb keeps in-frame clones, though not all of them. The sample yields some 23,000 clones, roughly 80% seen once. What was sequenced was CD8+ T cells sorted from blood. The source of these receptors is an adult with rheumatoid arthritis.

The chain has TRBV15 and TRBJ1-5; 10 nucleotides agree with TRBD1. After removal of 1 base from V and 0 bases from J, the junction contained 12 bases not matched to a gene. The germline CDR1 and CDR2 sequences are LNHNV and YYDKDF (reference sequence). CDR3 size: 20 residues. The CDR3 loop is CATSRVSGTGVRYSNQPQHF. In DNA, the CDR3 is TGTGCCACCAGCAGAGTATCCGGGACAGGGGTACGCTATAGCAATCAGCCCCAGCATTTT.

This clone was seen more than once but under ten times. The gene calls are TRBV6-6 and TRBJ2-6; no clear D gene. In germline, CDR1 is MNHNY, CDR2 SVGAGI (reference sequence). The length of the CDR3 is 16 residues. Between the trimmed V and J ends, which lost 2 bases and 0 bases, there was a span of 8 bases. In DNA, the CDR3 is TGTGCCAGCAGTTACACCGATACCTCTGGGGCCAACGTCCTGACTTTC. As protein: CASSYTDTSGANVLTF.

In its sample, this clone was seen once. The chain employs TRBV4-3 and TRBJ2-2, with 9 bases that match TRBD2. Germline V CDR1 and CDR2: LGHNA, YSLEER. The CDR3 runs to 17 residues. J gave up 3 bases and V 0 bases, and 5 bases lay outside the gene matches. CDR3 in DNA: TGCGCCAGCAGCCAAGACGCGGGGGGGCGGGACACCGGGGAGCTGTTTTTT. Its translation is CASSQDAGGRDTGELFF.

The chain recombines TRBV27 with TRBJ2-3; a possible D gene is TRBD2 (5 bases). The CDR3 loop spans 14 amino acids. Germline V gives CDR1 MNHEY, CDR2 SMNVEV (reference sequence). Trimming shortened V by 6 bases and J by 4 bases, and 14 bases separated the two germline ends. In DNA, the CDR3 is TGTGCCAGCAGCCGCAGCGGTGGGCCAGATACGCAGTATTTT. Translated: CASSRSGGPDTQYF.